This T cell receptor beta chain was profiled in a study of regulatory T cells in long-lasting Graves disease. This clonotype was seen many times. No antigen is known for it. Investigators prepared the TCR beta libraries by applying iRepertoire HTBI primers and Arm-PCR of CDR3 regions. TCRdb used MiXCR to reprocess the multiplex PCR reads, holding one entry per CDR3 protein. Altogether about 420,000 distinct CDR3 sequences are present, about 17% being singletons, with the ten largest covering about 23%. Time point reported: newly diagnosed GD, antithyroid drugs for less than 3 months. Researchers made the TCR library from RNA that was extracted from PBMCs. The study's findings and limits: With approximately 2,800 shared public clonotypes, persistent patients exceeded new patients, who shared around 970.

CDR1 SGHVS and CDR2 FQNEAQ come from the germline V gene. Trimming took 5 bases from V and 3 from J, leaving 11 bases between them. The CDR3 runs to 13 residues. The sample was also reused in another study, on T cells in Graves' hyperthyroidism and ophthalmopathy. This second study says: These patients, aged 18 to 65, had recently diagnosed hyperthyroidism lasting under 2 months. First-round RT-PCR with HTBI primers amplified the TCR CDR3 region.

The rearrangement uses TRBV7-8 and TRBJ2-7; TRBD2 is a possible D gene (5 bases). Specimen: peripheral blood mononuclear cells (PBMCs), collected at new diagnosis, from a patient treated with antithyroid drugs. The receptor comes from a woman younger than 30 with Graves disease. The DNA for the CDR3 is TGTGCCAGCAGCGTTACTAGGAACTACGAGCAGTACTTC. This gives the protein CASSVTRNYEQYF.